This is a list of T cell receptor beta chains from one sample in a study of cytomegalovirus exposure and HLA in healthy donors. Measured with immunoSEQ multiplex PCR; TCRdb has only the in-frame clones, and not every one. The ten top clones account for 15% to 20%, within a sample of about 65,000 clones. Sequencing used PBMCs. These receptors were taken from a boy younger than 18 in good health and CMV-seronegative. CDR3s include the opening cysteine and the closing phenylalanine or tryptophan. D genes are given only for firm matches.

v_gene: TRBV7-9
d_gene: TRBD2
CDR3aa: CASSPGGRENNEQFF

v_gene: TRBV6-6
d_gene: NA
CDR3aa: CASSSPSGVNEQFF

v_gene: TRBV5-5
d_gene: NA
CDR3aa: CASSLKQVSYNEQFF

v_gene: TRBV14
d_gene: TRBD1
CDR3aa: CASSEWTGTNTEAFF

v_gene: TRBV6-1
d_gene: TRBD1
CDR3aa: CASMRGQGQDQPQHF

v_gene: TRBV9
d_gene: TRBD2
CDR3aa: CASSVGAGGNTDTQYF

v_gene: TRBV11-2
d_gene: NA
CDR3aa: CASSSEETQYF

v_gene: TRBV7-2
d_gene: NA
CDR3aa: CASSHTSGLEEGNTIYF

v_gene: TRBV5-4
d_gene: TRBD1
CDR3aa: CASSFPTGLSYEQYF

v_gene: TRBV11-1
d_gene: NA
CDR3aa: CASSVGTGELFF

v_gene: TRBV4-3
d_gene: NA
CDR3aa: CASSQDVRVNTEAFF

v_gene: TRBV7-9
d_gene: TRBD2
CDR3aa: CASSLGLREDDNEQFF

v_gene: TRBV7-2
d_gene: TRBD1
CDR3aa: CASSFPDRGAYEQYF

v_gene: TRBV19
d_gene: NA
CDR3aa: CASSIQSAGSDNEQFF

v_gene: TRBV4-3
d_gene: TRBD2
CDR3aa: CASSQVGREEDEQFF

v_gene: TRBV20-1
d_gene: NA
CDR3aa: CSALRDSPLHF

v_gene: TRBV11-2
d_gene: NA
CDR3aa: CASSLEGAGTEAFF

v_gene: TRBV25-1
d_gene: NA
CDR3aa: CASSGSGAPGPQHF

v_gene: TRBV6-1
d_gene: NA
CDR3aa: CASVLRQGPTEAFF

v_gene: TRBV20-1
d_gene: NA
CDR3aa: CSARRGNEQFF

v_gene: TRBV4-3
d_gene: NA
CDR3aa: CASSQVEGAGEQYF

v_gene: TRBV7-9
d_gene: TRBD2
CDR3aa: CASSLRLAGGLDTQYF

v_gene: TRBV20-1
d_gene: TRBD2
CDR3aa: CTLAGAEQYF

v_gene: TRBV30
d_gene: TRBD1
CDR3aa: CAFTGGAYEQYF

v_gene: TRBV9
d_gene: TRBD2
CDR3aa: CASSVDTSGSYEQYF

v_gene: TRBV9
d_gene: TRBD1
CDR3aa: CASSDPGQVNYGYTF

v_gene: TRBV7-7
d_gene: NA
CDR3aa: CASSSTPFYEQYF

v_gene: TRBV7-2
d_gene: TRBD2
CDR3aa: CASSYGGNYEQYF

v_gene: TRBV6-1
d_gene: NA
CDR3aa: CASSEGGPLNTEAFF

v_gene: TRBV19
d_gene: TRBD1
CDR3aa: CASSGQGGNQPQHF